One sample yielded the 15 T cell receptor beta chains listed below, sequenced in a study of T cell changes during pregnancy in multiple sclerosis. Produced via immunoSEQ multiplex PCR; TCRdb's table is partial and in-frame only. The sample consists of tens of thousands of clones, 85% to 95% of them appearing once. This sample comprised peripheral blood, obtained in the third trimester of pregnancy. These receptors were taken from a female donor with multiple sclerosis, enrolled in a pregnancy study.

The chain has TRBV7-3 and TRBJ2-1; no clear D. Germline V gene lookup returns CDR1 SGHTA and CDR2 FQGTGA. With 4 bases removed from V and 5 bases from J, the gap between germline ends came to 6 bases. This CDR3 is 12 amino acids long. The CDR3 region is CASSSGDNEQFF. The CDR3 coding sequence is TGTGCCAGCAGCTCCGGAGACAATGAGCAGTTCTTC.

This chain joins TRBV11-3 and TRBJ2-7; 12 bases map to TRBD2. The junction had 4 bases not matched to a gene; V was cut back by 1 base and J by 3 bases. Germline values: CDR1 SGHNT, CDR2 YENEEA. This CDR3 has 16 residues. The CDR3 nucleotides are TGTGCCAGCAGCTTAGTCGTGACTAGCGGGAGCTACGAGCAGTACTTC. This sequence encodes CASSLVVTSGSYEQYF.

The chain combines TRBV18 with TRBJ1-5; the D gene is possibly TRBD1 (5 bases). This CDR3 spans 15 amino acids. Germline V lookup: CDR1 KGHSH, CDR2 LQKENI. Between the trimmed V and J ends, which lost 6 bases and 4 bases, there was a span of 16 bases. The CDR3 DNA is TGTGCCAGCTCCCCCGGGACTGCATCTAATCAGCCCCAGCATTTT. It is translated as CASSPGTASNQPQHF.

This rearrangement joins TRBV5-1 to TRBJ1-4, with TRBD1 matching 8 bases. The V gene end was trimmed by 0 bases and the J gene end by 6 bases; junction bases not matched to a gene: 4. Germline V gene data show CDR1 as SGHRS and CDR2 as YFSETQ. This CDR3 spans 15 amino acids. The DNA of the CDR3 is TGCGCCAGCAGCTTGGGACAGGGGAAAGATGAAAAACTGTTTTTT. As protein: CASSLGQGKDEKLFF.

CDR3 amino acids: CASRLQGDTEAFF. CDR3 DNA sequence: TGTGCCAGCAGACTACAGGGGGACACTGAAGCTTTCTTT. J is TRBJ1-1 and V is TRBV7-2, with 8 bases fitting TRBD1. CDR1 and CDR2 (germline): SGHTA, FQGNSA. The trim removed 6 bases at V and 3 bases at J, leaving 3 bases unmatched. The CDR3 is 13 residues long.

The J gene is TRBJ1-6, the V gene TRBV6-1; TRBD1 agrees at 9 bases. CDR3 length: 16 residues. V was clipped by 4 bases and J by 7 bases; unmatched bases: 8. Germline CDR1 reads MNHNS; CDR2 reads SASEGT. The CDR3 is CASSATQGAGNSPLHF. The CDR3 nucleotides are TGTGCCAGCAGTGCAACACAGGGGGCCGGGAATTCACCCCTCCACTTT.

The V and J genes are TRBV28 and TRBJ2-5, with D perhaps matching TRBD1 (6 bases). The J call may be mistaken, given a closer DNA end match to TRBJ2-7. The CDR3 contains 12 residues. Germline V gives CDR1 MDHEN, CDR2 SYDVKM. As DNA, the CDR3 is TGTGCCAGCAGTACAGGGATCTACGAGCAGTACTTC. The encoded protein is CASSTGIYEQYF.

This clone came up once. This sequence joins TRBV6-5 and TRBJ1-5; 9 bases align to TRBD1. J gave up 4 bases and V 5 bases, and 6 bases lay outside the gene matches. The length of the CDR3 is 15 residues. Germline V gene lookup returns CDR1 MNHEY and CDR2 SVGAGI. DNA of the CDR3: TGTGCCAGCAGTAAAACAGGGGGCTCTAATCAGCCCCAGCATTTT. Translating it yields CASSKTGGSNQPQHF.

This rearrangement joins TRBV5-1 to TRBJ1-2; weak D call: TRBD1 (5 bases). Deletions cut 0 bases from V and 3 bases from J, with 24 bases between. The CDR3 extends over 19 amino acids. CDR1 is SGHRS, CDR2 YFSETQ, per germline. The CDR3 DNA follows: TGCGCCAGCAGCTTGGTAGAGGGAGGCAGGGAGGACGACGACTATGGCTACACCTTC. Translation: CASSLVEGGREDDDYGYTF.

The chain uses TRBV29-1 and TRBJ2-2; 8 bases are a match to TRBD1. Germline CDR1 and CDR2: SQVTM and ANQGSEA. Losses at the gene ends were 3 bases for V and 7 bases for J; bases not matched to a gene: 4. This CDR3 has 13 residues. CDR3 amino acids: CSVDVTGVGELFF. CDR3 coding DNA: TGCAGCGTTGATGTGACAGGGGTCGGGGAGCTGTTTTTT.

This chain joins TRBV9 and TRBJ2-7; weak D call: TRBD2 (6 bases). The CDR3 contains 16 residues. Germline V gene lookup returns CDR1 SGDLS and CDR2 YYNGEE. Trimming stripped 3 bases from V and 1 base from J, with 17 bases between. The CDR3 spells CASSANVRDSSYEQYF. For the CDR3, the DNA is TGTGCCAGCAGCGCCAACGTCCGGGACTCATCCTACGAGCAGTACTTC. Using reference TRBV9 and TRBJ2-7 for the parts outside the CDR3, the full variable domain is DSGVTQTPKHLITATGQRVTLRCSPRSGDLSVYWYQQSLDQGLQFLIQYYNGEERAKGNILERFSAQQFPDLHSELNLSSLELGDSALYFCASSANVRDSSYEQYFGPGTRLTVT.

This chain joins TRBV28 and TRBJ2-3, with 16 bases fitting TRBD2. V trimming: 5 bases; J trimming: 2 bases; junction bases outside the gene matches: 1. The CDR3 consists of 16 residues. Per the germline V gene, CDR1 is MDHEN and CDR2 is SYDVKM. The chain's CDR3 is CASSGTSGGVTDTQYF. The CDR3 coding sequence is TGTGCCAGCAGTGGGACTAGCGGGGGGGTCACAGATACGCAGTATTTT.

The V and J genes are TRBV2 and TRBJ2-7; TRBD2 matches 10 bases. V gave up 5 bases and J gave up 5 bases; unmatched junction bases: 12. The CDR3 covers 16 residues. The germline V gene encodes CDR1 SNHLY and CDR2 FYNNEI. The CDR3 here is CASSPNLAGVGNEQYF. The CDR3 nucleotides read TGTGCCAGCAGTCCCAACCTAGCGGGAGTAGGCAACGAGCAGTACTTC.

V is TRBV28 and J is TRBJ1-1; D is unresolved. This CDR3 spans 15 amino acids. CDR1 and CDR2 from the germline V gene are MDHEN and SYDVKM. V was shortened by 5 bases and J by 0 bases, with 13 bases between the two germline ends. In DNA form, the CDR3 reads TGTGCCAGCAGTCAAGGAGGAAAACTGAACACTGAAGCTTTCTTT. This gives the protein CASSQGGKLNTEAFF.

The V and J genes are TRBV28 and TRBJ2-7, with TRBD1 as a possible D gene (5 bases). Germline assignment: CDR1 MDHEN and CDR2 SYDVKM. The V and J ends lost 3 bases and 1 base respectively, with 10 bases between them. This CDR3 region has 14 residues. The CDR3 region is CASSFSGSSYEQYF. The CDR3 bases are TGTGCCAGCAGTTTTTCAGGGTCTTCCTACGAGCAGTACTTC. The full variable domain, with the rest looked up from reference TRBV28 and TRBJ2-7, is DVKVTQSSRYLVKRTGEKVFLECVQDMDHENMFWYRQDPGLGLRLIYFSYDVKMKEKGDIPEGYSVSREKKERFSLILESASTNQTSMYLCASSFSGSSYEQYFGPGTRLTVT.